These 15 T cell receptor beta chains share one sample of origin, sequenced in a study of breast tumors, draining lymph nodes, adjacent tissues. TCRdb processed the multiplex PCR reads anew with MiXCR; each CDR3 protein has one entry. The sample yields about 180,000 distinct CDR3 sequences, around 33% seen once. Breast cancer patients provided tissue from their axillary draining lymph nodes. Sequences were obtained from axillary lymph node tissue. The receptors derive from a female donor with breast cancer. Some clones in this sample may be carry-over from other donors' samples.

The rearrangement uses TRBV9 and TRBJ1-2, with a weak D call TRBD1 (5 bases). V lost 0 bases and J lost 3, with 15 bases in between. Germline CDR1 is SGDLS and CDR2 is YYNGEE. The CDR3 contains 16 residues. The CDR3 spells CASSVAGGTGDYGYTF. CDR3 in DNA: TGTGCCAGCAGCGTAGCGGGCGGGACGGGGGACTATGGCTACACCTTC.

This clonotype appeared many times. The rearrangement links TRBV7-6 to TRBJ2-1; 9 positions agree with TRBD1. In germline, CDR1 is SGHVS, CDR2 FNYEAQ. After removal of 5 bases from V and 7 bases from J, the junction contained 6 bases not matched to a gene. The CDR3 sequence is 14 residues long. CDR3 protein: CASSPWTGDNEQFF. CDR3 DNA sequence: TGTGCCAGCAGCCCCTGGACAGGGGATAATGAGCAGTTCTTC. The full variable domain, completed using reference TRBV7-6 and TRBJ2-1, is GAGVSQSPRYKVTKRGQDVALRCDPISGHVSLYWYRQALGQGPEFLTYFNYEAQQDKSGLPNDRFSAERPEGSISTLTIQRTEQRDSAMYRCASSPWTGDNEQFFGPGTRLTVL.

In this sample, this clonotype turned up a few times. The V call is TRBV28, the J call TRBJ2-1; possibly TRBD1 or TRBD2 for D (6 bases each). Germline CDR1 reads MDHEN; CDR2 reads SYDVKM. The CDR3 is made up of 15 amino acids. Trimming pared 7 bases from V and 5 bases from J, leaving 18 bases between. The DNA of the CDR3 is TGTGCCAGCAAGGGGGATACGGGACTCCACAATGAGCAGTTCTTC. Residues: CASKGDTGLHNEQFF.

This clonotype was seen ten or more times. The chain links TRBV3-1 to TRBJ1-5; tentatively, D is TRBD1 (6 bases). Per germline, CDR1 LGHDT and CDR2 YNNKEL (reference sequence). V lost 0 bases, J lost 1 base, and 7 bases lay in between. The CDR3 extends over 15 amino acids. The CDR3: CASSQERGSNQPQHF. In DNA form, the CDR3 reads TGTGCCAGCAGCCAAGAAAGGGGGAGCAATCAGCCCCAGCATTTT.

The chain uses TRBV29-1 and TRBJ1-2; weak D call: TRBD1 (5 bases). The CDR3 has 10 residues. Germline V gene data show CDR1 as SQVTM and CDR2 as ANQGSEA. V was clipped by 4 bases and J by 8 bases, with 8 bases between them. DNA of the CDR3: TGCAGCGTTGGCAGGGTCGGCTACACCTTC. As protein: CSVGRVGYTF. The full variable domain, with the rest looked up from reference TRBV29-1 and TRBJ1-2, is SAVISQKPSRDICQRGTSLTIQCQVDSQVTMMFWYRQQPGQSLTLIATANQGSEATYESGFVIDKFPISRPNLTFSTLTVSNMSPEDSSIYLCSVGRVGYTFGSGTRLTVV.

On this clonotype itself: Being one base from a much bigger clone, this may be a read error. Written as DNA, the CDR3 is TGTGCCAGCAGCATACCAGGGACAGATACGCAGTATTTT. The encoded protein is CASSIPGTDTQYF. The V gene is TRBV13, the J gene TRBJ2-3, with a tentative D call TRBD1 (5 bases). This CDR3 is built from 13 residues. V was pared by 5 bases and J by 3 bases, with 9 bases between. Germline CDR1 reads PRHDT; CDR2 reads FYEKMQ (reference sequence).

In this sample, this clonotype turned up once. V is TRBV6-5 and J is TRBJ1-4; D ambiguous. V lost 6 bases, J lost 0 bases, and 11 bases lay in between. The CDR3 consists of 15 residues. CDR1 and CDR2 (germline): MNHEY, SVGAGI. In DNA form, the CDR3 reads TGTGCCAGCAGGGTTGACACCGCAACTAATGAAAAACTGTTTTTT. This translates into CASRVDTATNEKLFF.

This rearrangement joins TRBV20-1 to TRBJ2-1; 11 nucleotides line up with TRBD2. This CDR3 has 17 amino acids. With 5 bases clipped from V and 8 bases from J, the junction kept 17 bases outside the gene matches. Germline V gene lookup returns CDR1 DFQATT and CDR2 SNEGSKA (reference sequence). The CDR3 spells CSADSPLAGESGDEQFF. The CDR3 DNA reads TGCAGTGCTGATTCACCACTAGCGGGGGAATCGGGCGATGAGCAGTTCTTC.

This clonotype came up many times. The rearrangement joins TRBV28 to TRBJ1-2; D is ambiguous. This CDR3 is built from 14 residues. V was clipped by 5 bases and J by 4 bases, with 14 bases between them. Germline V gene sequence: CDR1 MDHEN, CDR2 SYDVKM. CDR3 nucleotides: TGTGCCAGCAGTAACCCAAAATTCAGCTATGGCTACACCTTC. Protein product: CASSNPKFSYGYTF.

As concerns this clonotype: This could be a read error, since a much larger clone is one nucleotide away. The chain combines TRBV6-2 or TRBV6-3 with TRBJ2-5, with D hard to call. The V end was cut by 2 bases, the J end by 5 bases, with 9 bases between. CDR1 and CDR2 (germline): MNHEY, SVGEGT. This CDR3 comprises 13 residues. DNA for the CDR3: TGTGCCAGCAGTTACCCTATCATCGAGACCCAGTACTTC. This encodes CASSYPIIETQYF.

This clonotype was recorded at least ten times. J is TRBJ2-7 and V is TRBV11-2, with D tentatively TRBD1 (5 bases). The CDR3 extends over 15 amino acids. The germline V gene has CDR1 SGHAT and CDR2 FQNNGV. V lost 1 base and J lost 6, with 16 bases in between. The CDR3 bases are TGTGCCAGCAGCTTAGTCGGCGTAGAAAGGGGCGAGCAGTACTTC. Translation: CASSLVGVERGEQYF.

Remarks on this clonotype: The junction departs from the called germline gene at one end, perhaps through a read error. The chain joins TRBV5-6 to TRBJ2-2; D possibly corresponds to TRBD2 (5 bases). From germline, CDR1 is SGHDT and CDR2 YYEEEE. The length of the CDR3 is 13 residues. The CDR3 loop reads CARSLGNTGELCF. CDR3 coding DNA: TGTGCCCGCAGCTTGGGGAACACCGGGGAGCTGTGTTTT.

This clonotype has only one observation. This chain joins TRBV12-3 or TRBV12-4 and TRBJ2-7, with 12 positions matching TRBD2. The CDR3 is 16 amino acids. After removal of 8 bases from V and 3 bases from J, the junction contained 11 bases not matched to a gene. CDR3 in amino acids: CASRLALAGGNYEQYF. In nucleotides, the CDR3 is TGTGCCAGCCGTCTGGCCCTAGCGGGGGGGAACTACGAGCAGTACTTC.

There are many counts of this clonotype. The J gene is TRBJ2-3, the V gene TRBV5-1, with 7 bases aligning to TRBD2. V trimming: 4 bases; J trimming: 0 bases; junction bases outside the gene matches: 5. This CDR3 comprises 15 residues. Looked up from germline, CDR1 is SGHRS and CDR2 is YFSETQ. The DNA of the CDR3 is TGCGCCAGCAGCCCGGGACTACTAAGCACAGATACGCAGTATTTT. This encodes CASSPGLLSTDTQYF.

This clonotype has a count of ten or more. The CDR3 region has the DNA TGCAGTGCTTCTATATCTACAGGGGGGAGCAATCAGCCCCAGCATTTT. Its translation: CSASISTGGSNQPQHF. J is TRBJ1-5 and V is TRBV20-1; 8 bases are a match to TRBD1. Looked up from germline, CDR1 is DFQATT and CDR2 is SNEGSKA (reference sequence). V was pared by 5 bases and J by 1 base, with 10 bases of the junction left unmatched. This CDR3 has 16 amino acids.